A selection of T cell receptor beta chains follows, all from one sample in a study of circulating and synovial CD4+ cells in juvenile arthritis. TCRdb's table, derived via immunoSEQ multiplex PCR, lists solely in-frame clones and lacks some. The table has some 33,000 clones, 85% to 95% seen once. The sample comprised CD4+ T cells from blood. The receptors here all came from a human donor with juvenile idiopathic arthritis. CDR3s include the opening cysteine and the closing phenylalanine or tryptophan. D genes are given only for firm matches. The size entry is marked missing in some rows and otherwise reads once, few, many or a size class.

D gene: .; clone size: once; V gene: TRBV4-1; J gene: TRBJ1-1; CDR3 protein: CASRGLLKNTEAFF; CDR3 DNA: TGCGCCAGCAGAGGACTGCTGAAGAACACTGAAGCTTTCTTT
D gene: .; clone size: .; V gene: TRBV27; J gene: TRBJ2-5; CDR3 protein: CASSRARAETQYF; CDR3 DNA: TGTGCCAGCAGTCGCGCCAGGGCGGAGACCCAGTACTTC
D gene: .; clone size: .; V gene: TRBV7-3; J gene: TRBJ2-2; CDR3 protein: CASSLMSGSGAGELFF; CDR3 DNA: TGTGCCAGCAGCTTAATGTCAGGATCTGGCGCCGGGGAGCTGTTTTTT
D gene: TRBD1; clone size: .; V gene: TRBV6-5; J gene: TRBJ2-5; CDR3 protein: CASSYSNEQGAYF; CDR3 DNA: TGTGCCAGCAGTTACTCGAACGAACAGGGGGCCTACTTC
D gene: .; clone size: .; V gene: TRBV18; J gene: TRBJ1-4; CDR3 protein: CASSPRGGTNEKLFF; CDR3 DNA: TGTGCCAGCTCACCCCGAGGGGGAACTAATGAAAAACTGTTTTTT
D gene: .; clone size: .; V gene: TRBV7-3; J gene: TRBJ1-3; CDR3 protein: CASSLSGGSGNTIYF; CDR3 DNA: TGTGCCAGCAGCTTAAGCGGGGGGTCTGGAAACACCATATATTTT
D gene: TRBD2; clone size: .; V gene: TRBV6-5; J gene: TRBJ2-1; CDR3 protein: CASSYTSGGLYNEQFF; CDR3 DNA: TGTGCCAGCAGTTACACGAGCGGGGGCCTATACAATGAGCAGTTCTTC
D gene: .; clone size: .; V gene: TRBV4-2; J gene: TRBJ1-2; CDR3 protein: CASSQALYGYTF; CDR3 DNA: TGTGCCAGCAGCCAGGCCCTCTATGGCTACACCTTC
D gene: TRBD1; clone size: .; V gene: TRBV2; J gene: TRBJ2-3; CDR3 protein: CASSDPGQGADTQYF; CDR3 DNA: TGTGCCAGCAGCGACCCGGGACAGGGAGCGGATACGCAGTATTTT
D gene: TRBD1; clone size: .; V gene: TRBV5-4; J gene: TRBJ1-6; CDR3 protein: CASSRRQGVGSPLHF; CDR3 DNA: TGTGCCAGCAGCCGCCGGCAGGGGGTCGGGTCACCCCTCCACTTT
D gene: .; clone size: .; V gene: TRBV7-3; J gene: TRBJ1-1; CDR3 protein: CASSLTAASAEAFF; CDR3 DNA: TGTGCCAGCAGCTTAACGGCAGCCAGCGCTGAAGCTTTCTTT
D gene: TRBD1; clone size: once; V gene: TRBV30; J gene: TRBJ1-5; CDR3 protein: CAWSADPGQIGTQHF; CDR3 DNA: TGTGCCTGGAGTGCGGACCCGGGACAGATCGGTACCCAGCATTTT
D gene: TRBD1; clone size: .; V gene: TRBV7-2; J gene: TRBJ2-3; CDR3 protein: CASSSQHRGFSTDTQYF; CDR3 DNA: TGTGCCAGCAGCTCCCAGCACAGGGGCTTTAGCACAGATACGCAGTATTTT
D gene: .; clone size: .; V gene: TRBV19; J gene: TRBJ1-5; CDR3 protein: CASSPSSRSNQPQHF; CDR3 DNA: TGTGCCAGTAGCCCCAGTTCCAGGAGCAATCAGCCCCAGCATTTT
D gene: TRBD1; clone size: .; V gene: TRBV18; J gene: TRBJ2-7; CDR3 protein: CASSTGVSNEQYF; CDR3 DNA: TGTGCCAGCTCAACAGGGGTTTCCAACGAGCAGTACTTC
D gene: .; clone size: .; V gene: TRBV10-1; J gene: TRBJ1-1; CDR3 protein: CASTRRGADTEAFF; CDR3 DNA: TGCGCCAGCACCCGACGGGGGGCAGACACTGAAGCTTTCTTT
D gene: .; clone size: .; V gene: TRBV5-1; J gene: TRBJ2-5; CDR3 protein: CASSLIGQETQYF; CDR3 DNA: TGCGCCAGCAGCTTGATCGGGCAAGAGACCCAGTACTTC
D gene: .; clone size: .; V gene: TRBV27; J gene: TRBJ1-4; CDR3 protein: CASSAPGRGLREKLFF; CDR3 DNA: TGTGCCAGCAGTGCCCCGGGGCGGGGGTTACGGGAAAAACTGTTTTTT
D gene: TRBD1; clone size: once; V gene: TRBV5-4; J gene: TRBJ2-5; CDR3 protein: CASRSGGGMVRETQYF; CDR3 DNA: TGTGCCAGCAGGTCAGGGGGCGGGATGGTACGAGAGACCCAGTACTTC
D gene: .; clone size: few; V gene: TRBV6-6; J gene: TRBJ1-3; CDR3 protein: CASSTGSVYGNTIYF; CDR3 DNA: TGTGCCAGCAGTACAGGGTCTGTATATGGAAACACCATATATTTT
D gene: .; clone size: .; V gene: TRBV19; J gene: TRBJ2-2; CDR3 protein: CASSTFLNTGELFF; CDR3 DNA: TGTGCCAGTAGTACCTTTCTCAACACCGGGGAGCTGTTTTTT
D gene: TRBD1; clone size: .; V gene: TRBV27; J gene: TRBJ2-7; CDR3 protein: CASTRDRSNYEQYF; CDR3 DNA: TGTGCCAGCACTCGGGACAGAAGCAACTACGAGCAGTACTTC
D gene: TRBD1; clone size: .; V gene: TRBV7-7; J gene: TRBJ2-6; CDR3 protein: CASSIRDRASGANVLTF; CDR3 DNA: TGTGCCAGCAGCATCCGCGACAGGGCCTCTGGGGCCAACGTCCTGACTTTC
D gene: .; clone size: .; V gene: TRBV27; J gene: TRBJ1-6; CDR3 protein: CASSFVDGDSPLHF; CDR3 DNA: TGTGCCAGCAGTTTCGTGGACGGGGATTCCCCCCTCCACTTT